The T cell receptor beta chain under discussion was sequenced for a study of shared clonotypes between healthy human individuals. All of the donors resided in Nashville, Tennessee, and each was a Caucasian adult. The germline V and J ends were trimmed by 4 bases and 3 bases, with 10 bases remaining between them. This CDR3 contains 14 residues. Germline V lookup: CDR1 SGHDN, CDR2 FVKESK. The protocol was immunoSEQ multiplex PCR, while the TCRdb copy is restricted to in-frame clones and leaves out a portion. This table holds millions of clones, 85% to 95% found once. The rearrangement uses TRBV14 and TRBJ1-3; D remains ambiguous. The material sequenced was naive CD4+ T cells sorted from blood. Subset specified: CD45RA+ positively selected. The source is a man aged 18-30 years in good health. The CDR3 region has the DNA TGTGCCAGCAGCCGTTTGGGATATGGAAACACCATATATTTT. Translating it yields CASSRLGYGNTIYF.